Detailed here is one TCR beta chain. This sample was taken from a study of blood T cell repertoires in COVID-19. Background on the study: Spain, Italy and the United States supplied samples that represented acute and convalescent COVID-19.

Germline-derived CDR1 and CDR2 are SNHLY and FYNNEI. This CDR3 has 15 residues. J lost 5 bases, V lost 4 bases, and 8 bases had no gene match. In the original analysis: Estimates of nucleated cell counts were drawn from the amplification of reference gene primers. TCRdb keeps only in-frame clones here, not all; method: immunoSEQ multiplex PCR. V, J and clone size were drawn from that table, and D and trimming were deduced from the DNA. This sample yields 270,000 or so clones, of which 84% are seen a single time; roughly 8.6% belongs to the top ten. This clonotype originated in a human donor in a cohort sampled during active COVID-19. The sample was peripheral blood. The chain joins TRBV2 to TRBJ2-5, with TRBD2 matching 9 bases. The CDR3: CASSGLAGRSETQYF. In DNA form, the CDR3 reads TGTGCCAGCAGTGGCCTAGCGGGAAGGAGCGAGACCCAGTACTTC.